This TCR beta chain was captured by sequencing in a study of T cells after yellow fever vaccination. TCRdb re-analysed the 5' RACE reads in MiXCR, keeping a single row per CDR3 protein. Of approximately 350,000 distinct CDR3 sequences in the sample, about 9.9% are singletons; the top ten hold 18%. Germline CDR1 reads MNHNS; CDR2 reads SASEGT. V was clipped by 8 bases and J by 0 bases, with 14 bases between them. This CDR3 is built from 15 residues. The sequencing used PBMCs, collected on the day of the first yellow fever vaccination. This sequence joins TRBV6-1 and TRBJ2-4; perhaps TRBD2 as D (7 bases). The sequence derives from a man aged 18 to 30 who received the YFV17D yellow fever vaccine. CDR3 loop: CASLRGGLAKNIQYF. The CDR3 DNA sequence: TGTGCCAGCCTAAGGGGGGGCTTAGCCAAAAACATTCAGTACTTC.